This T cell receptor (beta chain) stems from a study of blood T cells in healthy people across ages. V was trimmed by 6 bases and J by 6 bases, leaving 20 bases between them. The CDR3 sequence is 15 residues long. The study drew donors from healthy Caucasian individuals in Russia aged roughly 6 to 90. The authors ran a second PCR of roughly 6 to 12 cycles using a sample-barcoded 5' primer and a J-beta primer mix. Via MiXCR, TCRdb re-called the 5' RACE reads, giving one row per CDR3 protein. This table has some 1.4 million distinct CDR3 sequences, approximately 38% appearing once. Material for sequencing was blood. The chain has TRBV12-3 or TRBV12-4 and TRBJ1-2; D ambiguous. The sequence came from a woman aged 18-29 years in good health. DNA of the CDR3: TGTGCCAGCAGCCTGTTAAGAACGGGTGGCAATGGCTACACCTTC. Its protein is CASSLLRTGGNGYTF.